This record looks at one TCR beta chain sequence and its context. Its matching antigen is unknown. V was trimmed by 6 bases and J by 6 bases, leaving 13 bases between them. The CDR3 length is 12 residues. Per germline, CDR1 SGHRS and CDR2 YFSETQ. This sample is part of a study of T cell responses to AZD1222 COVID-19 vaccine. Study-level background: Timing groups of about 4 and about 12 weeks for second doses were pooled. Findings and caveats of the study: It was only after the peak T cell response that any repertoires were sampled.

Clones were sequenced by immunoSEQ multiplex PCR, and TCRdb holds only the in-frame ones, with some missing. Among 140,000 or so clones listed, more than 80% were seen once. J is TRBJ2-7 and V is TRBV5-1; possible D gene TRBD2, 6 bases. Sample: peripheral blood, taken on day 0 of AZD1222 vaccination. This receptor was taken from an adult in good health. The CDR3 bases are TGCGCCAGCAAGGGGTTGGAGGGCGAGCAGTACTTC. Its translation is CASKGLEGEQYF.